This T cell receptor beta chain was sequenced in a study of cytomegalovirus exposure and HLA in healthy donors. Study-wide results and limits: Presence/absence analyses treated sequencing depth as roughly uniform across donors. The likely origin of a cluster of highly shared sequence variants was a sequencing artifact.

The PCR contained 60 Vbeta and 13 Jbeta primers. The protocol was immunoSEQ multiplex PCR, while the TCRdb copy is restricted to in-frame clones and leaves out a portion. The table has tens of thousands of clones, about 82% seen once; the top ten hold roughly 1.6%. CDR3 size: 13 residues. Germline loops: CDR1 GTSNPN, CDR2 SVGIG (reference sequence). The junction had 1 base not matched to a gene; V was cut back by 2 bases and J by 0 bases. As regards this clone: Antigen: not known.

Sequencing was done on a sample of PBMCs. The V and J genes are TRBV30 and TRBJ2-7, with 7 bases identical to TRBD2. This sequence originates from a man younger than 40 in good health and CMV-seronegative. CDR3 region: CAWSSGTSYEQYF. CDR3 DNA: TGTGCCTGGAGTAGCGGGACCTCCTACGAGCAGTACTTC.